These 8 T cell receptor beta chains were sequenced from one sample in a study of T cell clones after liver transplantation. TCRdb's table, derived via immunoSEQ multiplex PCR, lists solely in-frame clones and lacks some. The sample carries more than 70,000 clones, approximately 87% recorded once. The sample in question was CD4+ T cells from blood, obtained at the 22-month timepoint. The receptors come from a human patient who received a liver transplant. The graft donor may have given rise to some T cells.

The chain couples TRBV18 to TRBJ1-5, with TRBD1 matching 9 bases. Germline V gene data show CDR1 as KGHSH and CDR2 as LQKENI. With 3 bases clipped from V and 6 bases from J, the junction kept 3 bases outside the gene matches. This CDR3 contains 14 residues. The CDR3 region has the DNA TGTGCCAGCTCACCGGACAGGGGTAGTCAGCCCCAGCATTTT. Translated, it gives CASSPDRGSQPQHF. The full variable domain, in which reference TRBV18 and TRBJ1-5 provide the parts outside the CDR3, is NAGVMQNPRHLVRRRGQEARLRCSPMKGHSHVYWYRQLPEEGLKFMVYLQKENIIDESGMPKERFSAEFPKEGPSILRIQQVVRGDSAAYFCASSPDRGSQPQHFGDGTRLSIL.

The chain employs TRBV6-6 and TRBJ2-3; D unresolved. Trimming shortened V by 0 bases and J by 2 bases, and 6 bases separated the two germline ends. Germline CDR1 is MNHNY and CDR2 is SVGAGI (reference sequence). The CDR3 runs to 14 residues. The CDR3 DNA sequence: TGTGCCAGCAGTTACTCAATAGACACAGATACGCAGTATTTT. Its translation: CASSYSIDTDTQYF.

The chain joins TRBV2 to TRBJ1-1; tentatively, D is TRBD1 (5 bases). The CDR3 length is 11 residues. Per germline, CDR1 SNHLY and CDR2 FYNNEI. The CDR3 loop reads CLGAVNTEAFF. The CDR3 DNA follows: TGTCTAGGGGCTGTGAACACTGAAGCTTTCTTT.

The chain joins TRBV18 to TRBJ2-2; no definite D call. Trimming cost V 0 bases and J 6 bases, with 2 bases left between them. Looked up from germline, CDR1 is KGHSH and CDR2 is LQKENI. This CDR3 has 12 amino acids. Here the CDR3 DNA reads TGTGCCAGCTCACCACCCGCCGGGGAGCTGTTTTTT. Protein: CASSPPAGELFF.

The chain links TRBV6-5 to TRBJ1-1; D not certain. The CDR3 length is 15 residues. Germline CDR1 and CDR2: MNHEY and SVGAGI. V dropped 4 bases and J dropped 5 bases, with 17 bases sitting between them. CDR3 coding DNA: TGTGCCAGCAGTTCGAGGACCTTCGGCGGGACTGAAGCTTTCTTT. It yields the protein CASSSRTFGGTEAFF.

This clone has only a few counts. CDR3 residues: CASARGGVPQETQYF. The CDR3 DNA sequence: TGCGCCAGCGCCCGGGGGGGAGTACCTCAAGAGACCCAGTACTTC. The chain is built from TRBV5-1 and TRBJ2-5; 8 bases agree with TRBD2. The length of the CDR3 is 15 residues. With V trimmed by 7 bases and J by 2 bases, 10 bases remained unmatched. Germline V gene sequence: CDR1 SGHRS, CDR2 YFSETQ. Drawing the rest from reference TRBV5-1 and TRBJ2-5, the complete variable domain is KAGVTQTPRYLIKTRGQQVTLSCSPISGHRSVSWYQQTPGQGLQFLFEYFSETQRNKGNFPGRFSGRQFSNSRSEMNVSTLELGDSALYLCASARGGVPQETQYFGPGTRLLVL.

The CDR3 region has the DNA TGTGCCAGCTGGTCGGGTTCCTTCTTCGCTGAAGCTTTCTTT. Its protein product is CASWSGSFFAEAFF. J is TRBJ1-1 and V is TRBV25-1; D gene uncertain. This CDR3 is 14 amino acids long. Germline loops: CDR1 MGHDK, CDR2 SYGVNS. Trimming cost V 8 bases and J 6 bases, with 19 bases left between them.

This clone came up once. The rearrangement joins TRBV5-6 to TRBJ2-5; 11 bases are a match to TRBD2. This CDR3 comprises 14 residues. The J segment lost 5 bases and the V segment lost 6 bases, leaving 6 bases of the junction unmatched. Germline CDR1 and CDR2: SGHDT and YYEEEE. Here the CDR3 DNA reads TGTGCCAGCATCGGGTCTAGCGGGGGGGAGACCCAGTACTTC. Residues: CASIGSSGGETQYF.